This note documents a single T cell receptor beta chain sequence. The antigen is not known. V lost 5 bases and J lost 1, with 14 bases in between. Germline V gene sequence: CDR1 SEHNR, CDR2 FQNEAQ (reference sequence). This CDR3 has 15 residues. The data originate from a study of shared clonotypes between healthy human individuals. Study-wide findings and caveats: Enrolling few donors narrowed the genetic and exposure-history diversity that was represented. An anticipated effect of sequencing depth on clonotype sharing among donors was recognized.

Data came from immunoSEQ multiplex PCR; TCRdb stores just in-frame clones and leaves some out. The table lists some 1.4 million clones, roughly 97% of them singletons, with more than 0.9% in the top ten. This receptor was obtained from a young man in good health. The sequenced sample was naive CD4+ T cells sorted from blood. The subset denotes: CD45RA+ positively selected. This chain connects TRBV7-9 to TRBJ2-5, with D perhaps TRBD1 or TRBD2 (5 bases each). This chain's CDR3 is CASSLSGGIQETQYF. The CDR3 DNA sequence: TGTGCCAGCAGCCTGAGTGGGGGTATCCAAGAGACCCAGTACTTC.